The present entry profiles one TCR beta chain with its context. Its matching antigen is unknown. This entry is derived from a study of T cell responses to AZD1222 COVID-19 vaccine. Notes on the study in general: With dominance at 160-218 and 743-854, vaccine-associated CD4 TCRs spanned spike.

Germline loops: CDR1 LNHNV, CDR2 YYDKDF (reference sequence). The CDR3 loop spans 14 amino acids. Trimming shortened V by 4 bases and J by 5 bases, and 12 bases separated the two germline ends. Sequencing used immunoSEQ multiplex PCR; TCRdb keeps in-frame clones, though not all of them. Here the sample spans tens of thousands of clones, roughly 90% being singletons. V and J are TRBV15 and TRBJ1-5; tentatively, D is TRBD1 (5 bases). Sequenced material: peripheral blood, taken 28 days after the second AZD1222 dose. The sequence came from an adult who received the AZD1222 COVID-19 vaccine. CDR3 bases: TGTGCCACCAGCACGGGGCATACGGATCAGCCCCAGCATTTT. It is translated as CATSTGHTDQPQHF.